This paragraph covers one T cell receptor (beta chain) sequence. The record originates from a study of blood T cell repertoires in COVID-19. Turning to the study itself: Sites in the United States, Italy and Spain provided acute and convalescent COVID-19 samples. In each case, the material was cDNA or gDNA derived from T cells, B-cell-depleted T cells, or PBMCs.

Germline-derived CDR1 and CDR2 are LNHNV and YYDKDF (reference sequence). The CDR3 covers 14 residues. Trimming removed 3 bases at V and 2 bases at J, with 11 bases between. In the original workflow: Estimated nucleated cell counts came from reference gene primer amplification. Sequencing was performed with immunoSEQ multiplex PCR; in TCRdb, only in-frame clones are kept and a portion is missing. That table is the source of V, J and clone size, and D and trimming were worked out from the DNA. This sample has roughly 430,000 clones, with approximately 88% found just once. Residents of 24 US areas, aged roughly 18 to 89 years, made up the participants.

The chain joins TRBV15 to TRBJ2-7; tentatively, D is TRBD2 (6 bases). Sequenced input: PBMCs or T cells enriched from blood (not recorded which). The sequence came from a woman between 35 and 50 years old with acute COVID-19. CDR3 protein: CATSSGGATYEQYF. In DNA form, the CDR3 reads TGTGCCACCAGCAGCGGAGGGGCTACCTACGAGCAGTACTTC.